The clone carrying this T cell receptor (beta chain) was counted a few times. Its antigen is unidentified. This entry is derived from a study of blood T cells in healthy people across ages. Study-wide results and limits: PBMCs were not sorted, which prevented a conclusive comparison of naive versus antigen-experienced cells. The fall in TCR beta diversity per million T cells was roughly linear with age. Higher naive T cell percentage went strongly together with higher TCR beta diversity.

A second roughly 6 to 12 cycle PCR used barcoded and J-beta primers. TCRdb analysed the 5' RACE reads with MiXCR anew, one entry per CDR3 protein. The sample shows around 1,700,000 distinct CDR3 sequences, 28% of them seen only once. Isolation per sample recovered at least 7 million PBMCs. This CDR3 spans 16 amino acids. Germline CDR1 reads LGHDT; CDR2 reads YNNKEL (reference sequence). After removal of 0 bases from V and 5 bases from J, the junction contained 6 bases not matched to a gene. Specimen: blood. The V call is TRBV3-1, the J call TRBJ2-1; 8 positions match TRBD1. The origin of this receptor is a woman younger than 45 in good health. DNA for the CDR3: TGTGCCAGCAGCCAAGAGGGAGTGACAGGGGACAATGAGCAGTTCTTC. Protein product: CASSQEGVTGDNEQFF.